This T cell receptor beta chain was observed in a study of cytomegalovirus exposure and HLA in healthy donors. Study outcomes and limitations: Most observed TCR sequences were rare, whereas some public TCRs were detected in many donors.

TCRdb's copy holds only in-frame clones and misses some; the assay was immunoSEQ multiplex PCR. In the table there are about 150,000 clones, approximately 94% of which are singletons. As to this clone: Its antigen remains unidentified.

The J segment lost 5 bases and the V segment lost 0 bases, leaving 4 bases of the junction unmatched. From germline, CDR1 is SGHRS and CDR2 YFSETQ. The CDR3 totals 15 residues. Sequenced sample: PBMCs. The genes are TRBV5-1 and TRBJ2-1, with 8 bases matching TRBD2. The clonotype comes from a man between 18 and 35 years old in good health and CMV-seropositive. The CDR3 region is CASSLGTSGDNEQFF. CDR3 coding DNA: TGCGCCAGCAGCTTGGGCACTAGCGGAGACAATGAGCAGTTCTTC. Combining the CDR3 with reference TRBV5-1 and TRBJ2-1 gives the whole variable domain KAGVTQTPRYLIKTRGQQVTLSCSPISGHRSVSWYQQTPGQGLQFLFEYFSETQRNKGNFPGRFSGRQFSNSRSEMNVSTLELGDSALYLCASSLGTSGDNEQFFGPGTRLTVL.